This TCR beta chain was obtained from a study of T cell repertoires in cytomegalovirus infection (dated by TCRdb to about 2019). With respect to the entire study: The HLA type of each donor mattered for the analysis, because public TCR beta signatures pointed to carriage of CMV infection along with the matching HLA type. Results and caveats for the whole study, not just this receptor: The ex vivo response was dominated by HLA-C-restricted CMV-specific TCR beta clonotypes, and the single most frequent clonotype in two of eight donors was supplied by these HLA-C-restricted clonotypes. In both this cohort and an independent roughly 330-donor cohort, the cumulative frequency of public TCR beta family members distinguished carriers of CMV infection plus the relevant HLA type.

The CDR3 goes from the cysteine to the phenylalanine over 14 residues. Only CDR3 DNA remains: 42 bases, in frame from the first base. The germline V gene sets CDR1 to SGHVS and CDR2 to FNYEAQ. The V and J ends are trimmed by 1 base and 1 base, leaving 5 bases between them. Ten or more counts support this clonotype. Its antigen is not yet known. No base qualities exist here, and no much larger clone lies one base off it. For sequencing, an Illumina HiSeq 1500 was employed. Using fastp at Q25 and MiXCR, TCRdb reprocessed the public reads and kept productive beta chains. Records with the same CDR3 protein are collapsed into one entry carrying the most frequent genes and DNA. The sample includes about 400,000 distinct CDR3 sequences, with less than 20% observed a single time. The ten largest clones take up roughly 8.7% of the sample.

The rearrangement joined TRBV7-6 to TRBJ2-4, with the D call perhaps TRBD1 or TRBD2, as 5 bases match in each case. The sequenced sample was PBMCs. The sequence derives from a human donor in good health (CMV status not recorded). Some clones in this sample may be carry-over from other donors' samples. The bases are TGTGCCAGCAGCTTAGGGGGGGCCAAAAACATTCAGTACTTC. Translated, this gives CASSLGGAKNIQYF.